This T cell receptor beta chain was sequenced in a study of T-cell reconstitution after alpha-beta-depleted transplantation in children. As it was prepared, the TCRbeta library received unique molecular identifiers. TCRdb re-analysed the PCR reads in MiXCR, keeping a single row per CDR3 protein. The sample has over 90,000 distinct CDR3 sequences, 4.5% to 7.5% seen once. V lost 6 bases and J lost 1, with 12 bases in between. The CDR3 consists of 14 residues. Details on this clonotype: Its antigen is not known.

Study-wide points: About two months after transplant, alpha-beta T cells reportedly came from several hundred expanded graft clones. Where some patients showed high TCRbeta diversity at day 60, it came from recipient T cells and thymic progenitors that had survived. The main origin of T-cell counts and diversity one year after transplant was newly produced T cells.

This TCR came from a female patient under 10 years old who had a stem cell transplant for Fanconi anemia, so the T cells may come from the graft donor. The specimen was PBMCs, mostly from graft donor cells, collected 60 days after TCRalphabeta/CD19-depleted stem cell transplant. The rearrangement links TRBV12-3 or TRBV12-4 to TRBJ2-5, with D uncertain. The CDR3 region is CASSRRTVQETQYF. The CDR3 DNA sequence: TGTGCCAGCAGCCGACGGACGGTCCAAGAGACCCAGTACTTC.